This T cell receptor (beta chain) was sequenced in a study of T cell responses to AZD1222 COVID-19 vaccine. Findings and limits, study-wide: Variant regions that are unmutated are reportedly the target of nearly half of spike-specific TCRs. Every sample of the repertoires postdated the peak T cell response.

Concerning this clone itself: Its matching antigen is unknown.

V gave up 4 bases and J gave up 1 base; unmatched junction bases: 8. Looked up from germline, CDR1 is SGHNT and CDR2 is YYREEE (reference sequence). The CDR3 is 15 residues long. Only in-frame clones appear in the TCRdb table, and some are missing; sequencing was by immunoSEQ multiplex PCR. The table lists about 110,000 clones, roughly 84% of them singletons. The TCR sequence derives from an adult in good health. The V gene is TRBV5-4, the J gene TRBJ2-7; 7 nucleotides align to TRBD2. The sequences come from peripheral blood, collected on day 0 of AZD1222 vaccination. The CDR3 nucleotides are TGTGCCAGCAGCCATGGCGGACTAGGTTCCTACGAGCAGTACGTC. Translating gives CASSHGGLGSYEQYV.